These 21 T cell receptor beta chains came from one sample sequenced in a study of vaccination and CD4 T cells after COVID-19. The antigens of these receptors remain unknown. Scientists ran DNA taken from cultured CD4+ T cells through the Oncomine TCR Beta short-read assay for sequencing. TCRdb redid the calling of the PCR reads with MiXCR, one entry per CDR3 protein. The repertoire holds about 12,000 distinct CDR3 sequences, with approximately 83% as singletons. Treatment meaning: approximately 9-day PBMC culture with coronavirus spike peptide pools or control peptides (ViraFEST assay). The source material was CD4+ T cells from blood, cultured in vitro. These receptors were taken from a human donor who had recovered from COVID-19.

This clonotype has only a few counts. V gene TRBV20-1 combines with J gene TRBJ1-2, with D possibly TRBD1 on 5 matching bases. Germline V gene sequence: CDR1 DFQATT, CDR2 SNEGSKA (reference sequence). The CDR3 has 14 amino acids. V lost 5 bases and J lost 4, with 17 bases in between. The CDR3 nucleotides read TGCAGTGCTTCACTCGCGGACAACCCCTATGGCTACACCTTC. This translates into CSASLADNPYGYTF.

This clonotype was found a few times. The rearrangement joins TRBV11-3 to TRBJ2-3, with 8 nucleotides matching TRBD2. This CDR3 contains 15 residues. CDR1 SGHNT and CDR2 YENEEA come from the germline V gene. V was clipped by 5 bases and J by 5 bases; unmatched bases: 9. CDR3 loop: CASSRRSGSQDTQYF. The CDR3 coding sequence is TGTGCCAGCAGCCGGAGGAGCGGGAGTCAAGATACGCAGTATTTT.

The chain employs TRBV27 and TRBJ2-1, with no clear D. The CDR3 is made up of 12 amino acids. V was pared by 6 bases and J by 4 bases, with 7 bases between. CDR1 is MNHEY and CDR2 is SMNVEV in the germline V gene (reference sequence). CDR3 sequence reads: CASRGSYNEQFF. DNA for the CDR3: TGTGCCAGCAGGGGGTCTTACAATGAGCAGTTCTTC.

CDR3 bases: TGTGCCAGCAGCCCACGACTAGCGGGGGGTGATACGCAGTATTTT. It encodes CASSPRLAGGDTQYF. The chain recombines TRBV3-1 with TRBJ2-3, with 13 bases matching TRBD2. V shed 4 bases, J shed 6 bases, and the junction held 4 bases outside the gene matches. The CDR3 spans 15 residues. From germline, CDR1 is LGHDT and CDR2 YNNKEL (reference sequence).

V is TRBV6-5 and J is TRBJ1-1, with TRBD1 matching over 8 bases. The junction had 2 bases not matched to a gene; V was cut back by 0 bases and J by 2 bases. The germline V gene encodes CDR1 MNHEY and CDR2 SVGAGI. The CDR3 runs to 15 residues. The CDR3 is CASSYSDRANTEAFF. In nucleotides, the CDR3 is TGTGCCAGCAGTTACTCGGACAGGGCCAACACTGAAGCTTTCTTT.

The chain is built from TRBV5-1 and TRBJ1-1; 9 bases map to TRBD1. Losses at the gene ends were 4 bases for V and 4 bases for J; bases not matched to a gene: 8. Germline-derived CDR1 and CDR2 are SGHRS and YFSETQ. The CDR3 has 15 residues. The CDR3: CASSVQGARGTEAFF. DNA of the CDR3: TGCGCCAGCAGCGTACAGGGGGCGCGGGGCACTGAAGCTTTCTTT.

The chain carries TRBV6-5 and TRBJ1-2; no clear D. V lost 2 bases and J 8 bases, leaving 21 bases between the germline ends. CDR1 and CDR2 from the germline V gene are MNHEY and SVGAGI. The CDR3 loop spans 16 amino acids. This chain's CDR3 is CASSYRGESKRQGYTF. The CDR3 region has the DNA TGTGCCAGCAGTTACCGGGGAGAGTCAAAACGTCAGGGCTACACCTTC.

The V call is TRBV5-1, the J call TRBJ2-2; 10 nucleotides match TRBD1. Per the germline V gene, CDR1 is SGHRS and CDR2 is YFSETQ. The CDR3 has 14 amino acids. Unmatched junction bases numbered 3, after V lost 4 bases and J lost 6 bases. The CDR3, as DNA: TGCGCCAGCAGCCCGGGGACAGGGGCCGGGGAGCTGTTTTTT. It translates to CASSPGTGAGELFF. The full variable domain, with the rest looked up from reference TRBV5-1 and TRBJ2-2, is KAGVTQTPRYLIKTRGQQVTLSCSPISGHRSVSWYQQTPGQGLQFLFEYFSETQRNKGNFPGRFSGRQFSNSRSEMNVSTLELGDSALYLCASSPGTGAGELFFGEGSRLTVL.

The chain couples TRBV2 to TRBJ1-5; D is uncertain. V was clipped by 4 bases and J by 0 bases, with 7 bases between them. From germline, CDR1 is SNHLY and CDR2 FYNNEI. This CDR3 has 14 amino acids. The CDR3 here is CASSGTDSNQPQHF. The CDR3 nucleotides are TGTGCCAGCAGTGGAACAGATAGCAATCAGCCCCAGCATTTT.

This rearrangement joins TRBV6-2 or TRBV6-3 to TRBJ1-2, with 7 bases matching TRBD1. V lost 0 bases and J lost 3; bases outside the gene matches: 7. The germline CDR1 and CDR2 sequences are MNHEY and SVGEGT. This CDR3 is built from 16 residues. The CDR3: CASSYSRPTGDYGYTF. In DNA form, the CDR3 reads TGTGCCAGCAGTTACTCCCGACCCACAGGGGACTATGGCTACACCTTC.

On this clonotype itself: At one end the junction does not follow the germline gene, possibly because of a read error. The chain has TRBV7-9 and TRBJ2-2; no clear D. This CDR3 is built from 16 residues. Germline CDR1 SEHNR, CDR2 FQNEAQ (reference sequence). CDR3 in DNA: TGCGCCAGCAGCTCTTGGACGGCCTCGAACACCGGGGAGCTGTTTTTT. It encodes CASSSWTASNTGELFF.

The chain links TRBV27 to TRBJ1-5; perhaps TRBD1 as D (5 bases). Germline values: CDR1 MNHEY, CDR2 SMNVEV (reference sequence). The CDR3 has 17 amino acids. V lost 1 base to trimming and J lost 0 bases, with 13 bases between them. CDR3 DNA: TGTGCCAGCAGTTTATGGTCGGGGCAGGGTAGCAATCAGCCCCAGCATTTT. It encodes CASSLWSGQGSNQPQHF.

This clonotype was picked up a small number of times. V usage is TRBV20-1 and J usage is TRBJ1-2; D might be TRBD1 (6 bases). The CDR3 is made up of 11 amino acids. V was trimmed by 7 bases and J by 8 bases, leaving 14 bases between them. Germline assignment: CDR1 DFQATT and CDR2 SNEGSKA (reference sequence). In nucleotides, the CDR3 is TGCAGTGGTGGGGGGGCGCGAGGCTACACCTTC. Its translation is CSGGGARGYTF.

The chain couples TRBV4-2 to TRBJ2-3, with TRBD2 matching over 13 bases. The germline V gene encodes CDR1 LGHNA and CDR2 YNFKEQ. The CDR3 spans 15 residues. V trimming: 1 base; J trimming: 7 bases; junction bases outside the gene matches: 2. This chain's CDR3 is CASSQGLAGGNTQYF. The CDR3 DNA follows: TGTGCCAGCAGCCAAGGACTAGCGGGAGGCAATACGCAGTATTTT.

There are a few counts of this clonotype. The genes are TRBV28 and TRBJ1-1; possible D gene TRBD1, 5 bases. V lost 6 bases and J 4 bases, leaving 15 bases between the germline ends. This CDR3 comprises 14 residues. Germline CDR1 is MDHEN and CDR2 is SYDVKM. DNA of the CDR3: TGTGCCAGCAGACCCCAGAGCAGGGCCACTGAAGCTTTCTTT. Translated, it gives CASRPQSRATEAFF.

The chain carries TRBV7-2 and TRBJ1-6; no firm D call. The germline CDR1 and CDR2 sequences are SGHTA and FQGNSA. The germline V and J ends were trimmed by 3 bases and 7 bases, with 7 bases remaining between them. The length of the CDR3 is 13 residues. CDR3 DNA: TGTGCCAGCAGCTTCCACGGGAATTCACCCCTCCACTTT. It specifies CASSFHGNSPLHF.

The chain carries TRBV20-1 and TRBJ1-2; TRBD1 might be the D (6 bases). This CDR3 comprises 12 residues. V was shortened by 2 bases and J by 5 bases, with 9 bases between the two germline ends. The germline CDR1 and CDR2 sequences are DFQATT and SNEGSKA (reference sequence). The CDR3 is CSARNREYGYTF. The CDR3 DNA is TGCAGTGCTAGAAACAGGGAATATGGCTACACCTTC.

This clonotype was counted once. V gene TRBV7-9 combines with J gene TRBJ1-2; no clear D gene. The V gene's germline CDR1 is SEHNR and CDR2 FQNEAQ (reference sequence). Between the trimmed V and J ends, which lost 5 bases and 4 bases, there was a span of 8 bases. This CDR3 region has 12 residues. The CDR3 protein is CASSAGLYGYTF. DNA for the CDR3: TGTGCCAGCAGCGCCGGGCTCTATGGCTACACCTTC.

This chain uses TRBV18 with TRBJ2-1; D remains ambiguous. In germline, CDR1 is KGHSH, CDR2 LQKENI. V was clipped by 4 bases and J by 3 bases, with 13 bases between them. This CDR3 is 15 amino acids long. In DNA form, the CDR3 reads TGTGCCAGCTCACTTGACAAGAGGAACTACAATGAGCAGTTCTTC. This encodes CASSLDKRNYNEQFF.

In nucleotides, the CDR3 is TGTGCCAGCAGTTACTCGAGAGGAAATCCCAGCAATCAGCCCCAGCATTTT. Amino acid sequence: CASSYSRGNPSNQPQHF. J is TRBJ1-5 and V is TRBV6-5, with unresolved D. Germline V gene lookup returns CDR1 MNHEY and CDR2 SVGAGI. The CDR3 has 17 amino acids. The V and J ends lost 0 bases and 1 base respectively, with 13 bases between them.

This clonotype was seen once. The chain links TRBV7-9 to TRBJ1-2; 10 bases are a match to TRBD1. Germline-derived CDR1 and CDR2 are SEHNR and FQNEAQ (reference sequence). This CDR3 is 13 amino acids long. The V segment lost 5 bases and the J segment 8 bases; nucleotides outside the gene matches: 5. CDR3 protein: CASSLDRGRGYTF. CDR3 sequence (DNA): TGTGCCAGCAGCCTCGACAGGGGGCGCGGCTACACCTTC.